The 28 T cell receptor beta chains below come from one sample, sequenced in a study of blood T cell repertoires in COVID-19. This table comes from immunoSEQ multiplex PCR, and its TCRdb copy is limited to in-frame clones, with some not included. The data contain under 250,000 clones, about 85% of them singletons. Sequenced: peripheral blood. Every receptor here comes from a woman between 40 and 55 years old with COVID-19, enrolled during active disease.

This clone was found a few times. The chain is built from TRBV6-2 or TRBV6-3 and TRBJ1-1, with TRBD1 matching 7 bases. V was clipped by 6 bases and J by 0 bases; unmatched bases: 7. CDR3 length: 15 amino acids. CDR1 is MNHEY, CDR2 SVGEGT, per germline. As DNA, the CDR3 is TGTGCCAGCAGCCCCCACGGGACAGTGAACACTGAAGCTTTCTTT. Its translation: CASSPHGTVNTEAFF.

The J gene is TRBJ2-1, the V gene TRBV19; the D gene is possibly TRBD2 (7 bases). This CDR3 contains 13 residues. Trimming shortened V by 5 bases and J by 10 bases, and 15 bases separated the two germline ends. Germline values: CDR1 LNHDA, CDR2 SQIVND (reference sequence). For the CDR3, the DNA is TGTGCCAGTAGTGCTCAGGGGAGGGGGGAGCAGTTCTTC. It encodes CASSAQGRGEQFF.

This clone has ten or more counts. The chain joins TRBV27 to TRBJ1-2; 7 nucleotides align to TRBD1. Germline V gene lookup returns CDR1 MNHEY and CDR2 SMNVEV (reference sequence). Germline trimming cut 6 bases from V and 8 bases from J; bases unmatched to any gene: 6. The CDR3 consists of 12 residues. In nucleotides, the CDR3 is TGTGCCAGCAGCATAGGGGGCCGAGGCTACACCTTC. Its translation is CASSIGGRGYTF.

This sequence joins TRBV5-8 and TRBJ1-1; 8 bases fit TRBD1. This CDR3 has 13 residues. V was clipped by 6 bases and J by 4 bases; unmatched bases: 5. Per the germline V gene, CDR1 is SGHTS and CDR2 is YDEGEE. The CDR3 region has the DNA TGTGCCAGCATTAAGGACAGGGTCACTGAAGCTTTCTTT. Its translation: CASIKDRVTEAFF.

This clone showed up many times. The chain has TRBV29-1 and TRBJ1-2; no clear D. This CDR3 is built from 12 residues. The germline V and J ends were trimmed by 0 bases and 7 bases, with 9 bases remaining between them. CDR1 is SQVTM, CDR2 ANQGSEA, per germline. The CDR3 DNA follows: TGCAGCGTTGAAGATCGAGGAGTTGGCTACACCTTC. Its translation: CSVEDRGVGYTF.

This clone has a single count. The chain combines TRBV30 with TRBJ2-1, with TRBD2 matching 8 bases. After removal of 0 bases from V and 15 bases from J, the junction contained 10 bases not matched to a gene. The CDR3 consists of 13 residues. Germline loops: CDR1 GTSNPN, CDR2 SVGIG (reference sequence). DNA of the CDR3: TGTGCCTGGAGTGTACAGGCGGGAGGATTTGGGTTCTTC. Amino acids: CAWSVQAGGFGFF.

This chain joins TRBV7-9 and TRBJ2-4, with TRBD2 matching 8 bases. V shed 5 bases and J 2 bases; nucleotides not matched to a gene: 11. The CDR3 is 17 residues long. The germline V gene has CDR1 SEHNR and CDR2 FQNEAQ (reference sequence). The CDR3 region is CASSLPRAGETKNIQYF. CDR3 in DNA: TGTGCCAGCAGCCTGCCCCGAGCGGGAGAGACCAAAAACATTCAGTACTTC.

In the case of this clone: A much larger clone differs by one base, so this may be a read error. The V and J genes are TRBV3-1 (or the pseudogene TRBV3-2) and TRBJ1-4; the match to TRBD1 covers 7 bases. This CDR3 has 14 amino acids. CDR1 and CDR2 from the germline V gene are LGHDT and YNNKEL (reference sequence). With 0 bases clipped from V and 5 bases from J, the junction kept 0 bases outside the gene matches. CDR3 DNA: TGTGCCAGCAGCCAAGAGACAGGGAATGAAAAACTGTTTTTT. Its translation is CASSQETGNEKLFF.

This chain links TRBV5-6 with TRBJ2-1, with 8 bases identical to TRBD2. This CDR3 region has 15 residues. Germline-derived CDR1 and CDR2 are SGHDT and YYEEEE. V gave up 1 base and J gave up 5 bases; unmatched junction bases: 5. CDR3 in amino acids: CASSLPGGTHNEQFF. DNA of the CDR3: TGTGCCAGCAGCTTGCCGGGAGGGACCCACAATGAGCAGTTCTTC. Supplemented by reference TRBV5-6 and TRBJ2-1, the full variable domain reads DAGVTQSPTHLIKTRGQQVTLRCSPKSGHDTVSWYQQALGQGPQFIFQYYEEEERQRGNFPDRFSGHQFPNYSSELNVNALLLGDSALYLCASSLPGGTHNEQFFGPGTRLTVL.

This clone has only a few counts. The gene calls are TRBV5-1 and TRBJ2-7, with 13 bases fitting TRBD2. CDR1 and CDR2 from the germline V gene are SGHRS and YFSETQ. V was pared by 4 bases and J by 6 bases, with 4 bases of the junction left unmatched. The CDR3 covers 14 residues. CDR3 bases: TGCGCCAGCAGCGAGACTAGCGGGAGGCTCGAGCAGTACTTC. It yields the protein CASSETSGRLEQYF.

This rearrangement joins TRBV11-3 to TRBJ2-2, with D tentatively TRBD1 (7 bases). V lost 8 bases and J 6 bases, leaving 13 bases between the germline ends. The CDR3 consists of 13 residues. CDR1 is SGHNT, CDR2 YENEEA, per germline. CDR3 residues: CASATGEAGELFF. The CDR3 nucleotides are TGTGCCAGCGCAACAGGGGAGGCCGGGGAGCTGTTTTTT.

This clone appeared a single time. J is TRBJ1-4 and V is TRBV19, with D perhaps TRBD1 (5 bases). The CDR3 sequence is 14 residues long. Trimming shortened V by 6 bases and J by 5 bases, and 13 bases separated the two germline ends. CDR1 and CDR2 (germline): LNHDA, SQIVND (reference sequence). CDR3 DNA: TGTGCCAGTAGCTCCGGGACTTACAATGAAAAACTGTTTTTT. Protein product: CASSSGTYNEKLFF.

V is TRBV3-1 (or the pseudogene TRBV3-2) and J is TRBJ2-3, with D possibly matching TRBD1 (5 bases). In germline, CDR1 is LGHDT, CDR2 YNNKEL (reference sequence). V lost 1 base and J 10 bases, leaving 15 bases between the germline ends. This CDR3 comprises 14 residues. The CDR3 DNA reads TGTGCCAGCAGCCAAGTGGCAGGGAATTCCCCGCAGTATTTT. This encodes CASSQVAGNSPQYF.

This chain joins TRBV18 and TRBJ1-4; no reliable D call. There are 13 residues in the CDR3. Trimming shortened V by 6 bases and J by 7 bases, and 12 bases separated the two germline ends. Germline loops: CDR1 KGHSH, CDR2 LQKENI. CDR3 sequence (DNA): TGTGCCAGCTCTCCTGGACTGGGTGAAAAACTGTTTTTT. Its protein is CASSPGLGEKLFF.

The DNA of the CDR3 is TGCGCCAGCAGCTTGTCGGAAGGAGGTGGGGAAGCTTTCTTT. Translated: CASSLSEGGGEAFF. V usage is TRBV5-1 and J usage is TRBJ1-1; the D is unclear. Deletions cut 1 base from V and 8 bases from J, with 15 bases between. CDR1 and CDR2 (germline): SGHRS, YFSETQ. The CDR3 has 14 residues.

The V call is TRBV6-4, the J call TRBJ2-7; possibly TRBD2 for D (6 bases). Trimming left V 5 bases short and J 3 bases short, with 23 bases between. This CDR3 has 17 amino acids. Germline CDR1 reads MRHNA; CDR2 reads SNTAGT. The CDR3 sequence: CASSLEGIQTPDYEQYF. CDR3 sequence (DNA): TGTGCCAGCAGTTTGGAGGGCATACAGACCCCAGACTACGAGCAGTACTTC.

This clone was observed a handful of times. V usage is TRBV19 and J usage is TRBJ1-1; TRBD1 is a possible D gene (6 bases). The CDR3 has 16 residues. CDR1 LNHDA and CDR2 SQIVND come from the germline V gene (reference sequence). V was shortened by 7 bases and J by 0 bases, with 18 bases between the two germline ends. The CDR3 loop reads CASNDGGATLNTEAFF. DNA of the CDR3: TGTGCCAGTAACGACGGGGGGGCCACCCTGAACACTGAAGCTTTCTTT.

The DNA for the CDR3 is TGTGCCAGCAGCTTGGTGGGGGGTCAGGAGCAGTACTTC. Translated, it gives CASSLVGGQEQYF. The rearrangement uses TRBV13 and TRBJ2-7, with D maybe TRBD2 (6 bases). Trimming stripped 3 bases from V and 7 bases from J, with 13 bases between. This CDR3 has 13 residues. From germline, CDR1 is PRHDT and CDR2 FYEKMQ (reference sequence).

V gene TRBV9 combines with J gene TRBJ1-2, with TRBD1 matching 9 bases. Germline V gene lookup returns CDR1 SGDLS and CDR2 YYNGEE. This CDR3 contains 15 residues. V trimming: 4 bases; J trimming: 4 bases; junction bases outside the gene matches: 8. DNA of the CDR3: TGTGCCAGCAGCATCCCGGGACAGGGCTTCTATGGCTACACCTTC. Protein: CASSIPGQGFYGYTF.

This clone was observed many times. The chain is built from TRBV2 and TRBJ2-1; the D gene is possibly TRBD2 (7 bases). The CDR3 spans 14 residues. V lost 4 bases and J 4 bases, leaving 11 bases between the germline ends. Germline V gene lookup returns CDR1 SNHLY and CDR2 FYNNEI. The CDR3 sequence is CASSVGGGYNEQFF. The CDR3 DNA is TGTGCCAGCAGTGTGGGAGGGGGTTACAATGAGCAGTTCTTC.

This clone was counted only a few times. V gene TRBV15 combines with J gene TRBJ1-1, with 9 bases identical to TRBD1. Germline CDR1 reads LNHNV; CDR2 reads YYDKDF (reference sequence). V trimming: 1 base; J trimming: 0 bases; junction bases outside the gene matches: 6. This CDR3 is built from 17 residues. CDR3 protein: CATSRVRGTGMNTEAFF. CDR3 DNA: TGTGCCACCAGCAGAGTTCGGGGGACAGGGATGAACACTGAAGCTTTCTTT.

The V gene is TRBV14, the J gene TRBJ1-1; no clear D gene. This CDR3 comprises 15 residues. In germline, CDR1 is SGHDN, CDR2 FVKESK. V lost 0 bases, J lost 10 bases, and 18 bases lay in between. CDR3 DNA sequence: TGTGCCAGCAGCCAAGAGGCAGCGGTCCCCGGAGGAGCTTTCTTT. This translates into CASSQEAAVPGGAFF.

The rearrangement links TRBV10-3 to TRBJ2-3, with TRBD2 matching over 10 bases. J was trimmed by 6 bases and V by 4 bases; bases with no gene match: 16. The CDR3 is 18 residues long. The germline gives CDR1 ENHRY, CDR2 SYGVKD. The CDR3 nucleotides read TGTGCCATCAGTGCGGGCATTGCTAGCGGGAGAGAGAGGGATACGCAGTATTTT. Its translation: CAISAGIASGRERDTQYF.

The V and J genes are TRBV5-4 and TRBJ2-7; 8 bases are shared with TRBD2. Germline CDR1 is SGHNT and CDR2 is YYREEE (reference sequence). V lost 2 bases to trimming and J lost 6 bases; unmatched junction nucleotides: 10. This CDR3 has 15 residues. CDR3 sequence: CASSFGAGDPLEQYF. The CDR3 bases are TGTGCCAGCAGCTTTGGAGCGGGAGACCCCCTCGAGCAGTACTTC.

In nucleotides, the CDR3 is TGTGCCAGCAGGGGACAGGGGCAAGAGACCCAGTACTTC. This sequence encodes CASRGQGQETQYF. The V call is TRBV2, the J call TRBJ2-5, with 10 bases fitting TRBD1. Germline V gene sequence: CDR1 SNHLY, CDR2 FYNNEI. Trimming cost V 6 bases and J 2 bases; bases outside gene matches: 0. CDR3 length: 13 amino acids.

The chain couples TRBV24-1 to TRBJ2-2; TRBD1 matches 10 bases. The CDR3 runs to 16 residues. Per the germline V gene, CDR1 is KGHDR and CDR2 is SFDVKD. Trimming took 4 bases from V and 3 from J; bases not matched to a gene: 4. CDR3 protein: CATSDPGQGHTGELFF. In DNA form, the CDR3 reads TGTGCCACCAGTGACCCGGGACAGGGGCACACCGGGGAGCTGTTTTTT.

The chain employs TRBV2 and TRBJ2-5; D perhaps matches TRBD2 (6 bases). From germline, CDR1 is SNHLY and CDR2 FYNNEI. V was shortened by 7 bases and J by 5 bases, with 17 bases between the two germline ends. This CDR3 is built from 14 residues. CDR3 region: CASTLTAGWETQYF. The CDR3 nucleotides are TGTGCCAGCACCTTGACGGCGGGGTGGGAGACCCAGTACTTC.

This chain connects TRBV6-4 to TRBJ1-1, with 11 bases identical to TRBD1. Germline V gene lookup returns CDR1 MRHNA and CDR2 SNTAGT. The CDR3 has 15 amino acids. With V trimmed by 5 bases and J by 4 bases, 6 bases remained unmatched. The CDR3 reads CASSPGTGGGTEAFF. CDR3 sequence (DNA): TGTGCCAGCAGTCCCGGGACAGGGGGAGGCACTGAAGCTTTCTTT.